These 2 T cell receptor beta chains share one sample of origin, sequenced in a study of blood T cell repertoires in COVID-19. Only in-frame clones appear in the TCRdb table, and some are missing; sequencing was by immunoSEQ multiplex PCR. The table includes some 300,000 clones, approximately 86% detected once. Specimen: peripheral blood. These receptor sequences come from a man younger than 35 with active or convalescent COVID-19.

This clone appeared a single time. V and J are TRBV4-1 and TRBJ1-1; D may be TRBD1 (5 bases). Germline V lookup: CDR1 MGHRA, CDR2 YSYEKL. The CDR3 covers 14 residues. The V end lost 1 base, the J end lost 4 bases, and 10 bases lay between the germline ends. CDR3 loop: CASSQGRDSTEAFF. In DNA form, the CDR3 reads TGCGCCAGCAGCCAAGGCCGGGACTCCACTGAAGCTTTCTTT.

This clone was picked up one time. V usage is TRBV6-2 or TRBV6-3 and J usage is TRBJ2-5, with TRBD2 identical over 9 bases. The CDR3 is made up of 16 amino acids. Trimming at V came to 2 bases and at J to 5 bases, leaving 9 bases not matched to a gene. Germline CDR1 and CDR2: MNHEY and SVGEGT. The CDR3 DNA reads as TGTGCCAGCAGTTACATTAGCGGGGGTCTGGGGGAGACCCAGTACTTC. Protein product: CASSYISGGLGETQYF.